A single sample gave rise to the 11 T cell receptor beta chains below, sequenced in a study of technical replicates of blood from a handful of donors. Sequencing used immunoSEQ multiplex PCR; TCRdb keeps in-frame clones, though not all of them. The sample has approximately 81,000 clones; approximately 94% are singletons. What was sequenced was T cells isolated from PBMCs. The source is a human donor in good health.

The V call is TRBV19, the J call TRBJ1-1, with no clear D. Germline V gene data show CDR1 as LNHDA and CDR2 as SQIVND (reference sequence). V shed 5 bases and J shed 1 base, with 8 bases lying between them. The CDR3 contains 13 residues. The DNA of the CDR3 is TGTGCCAGTAGTTGGTCAGGGAACACTGAAGCTTTCTTT. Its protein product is CASSWSGNTEAFF.

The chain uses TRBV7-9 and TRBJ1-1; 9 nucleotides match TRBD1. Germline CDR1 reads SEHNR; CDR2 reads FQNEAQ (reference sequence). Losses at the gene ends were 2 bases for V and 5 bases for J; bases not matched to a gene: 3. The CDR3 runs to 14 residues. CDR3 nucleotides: TGTGCCAGCAGCTTAACAGGGGGCCGGACTGAAGCTTTCTTT. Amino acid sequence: CASSLTGGRTEAFF.

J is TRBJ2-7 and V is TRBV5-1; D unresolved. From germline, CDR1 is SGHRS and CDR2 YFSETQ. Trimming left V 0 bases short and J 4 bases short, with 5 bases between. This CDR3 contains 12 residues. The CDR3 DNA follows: TGCGCCAGCAGCTTGGACAAGTACGAGCAGTACTTC. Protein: CASSLDKYEQYF.

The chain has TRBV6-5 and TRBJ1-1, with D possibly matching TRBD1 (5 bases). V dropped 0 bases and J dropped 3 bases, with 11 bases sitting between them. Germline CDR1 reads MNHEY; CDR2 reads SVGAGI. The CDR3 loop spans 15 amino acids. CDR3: CASSYSSGGDTEAFF. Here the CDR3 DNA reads TGTGCCAGCAGTTACTCTTCTGGGGGGGACACTGAAGCTTTCTTT.

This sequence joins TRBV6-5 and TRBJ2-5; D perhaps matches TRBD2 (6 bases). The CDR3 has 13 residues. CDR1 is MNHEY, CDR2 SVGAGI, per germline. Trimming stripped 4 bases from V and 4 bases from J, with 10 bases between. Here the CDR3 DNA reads TGTGCCAGCAGTTTACGGAGGGTAGAGACCCAGTACTTC. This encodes CASSLRRVETQYF.

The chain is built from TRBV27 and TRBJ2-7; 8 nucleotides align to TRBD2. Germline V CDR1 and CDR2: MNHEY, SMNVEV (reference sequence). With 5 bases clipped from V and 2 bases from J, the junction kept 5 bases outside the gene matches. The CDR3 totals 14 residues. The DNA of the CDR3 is TGTGCCAGCAGTATTAGCGGGGCCACCTACGAGCAGTACTTC. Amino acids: CASSISGATYEQYF.

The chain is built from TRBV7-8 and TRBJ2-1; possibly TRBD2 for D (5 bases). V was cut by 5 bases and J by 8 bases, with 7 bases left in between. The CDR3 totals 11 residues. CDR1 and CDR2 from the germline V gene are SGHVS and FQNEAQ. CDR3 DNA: TGTGCCAGCAGCCGTAGCGATGAGCAGTTCTTC. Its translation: CASSRSDEQFF. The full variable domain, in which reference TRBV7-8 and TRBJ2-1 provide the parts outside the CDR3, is GAGVSQSPRYKVAKRGQDVALRCDPISGHVSLFWYQQALGQGPEFLTYFQNEAQLDKSGLPSDRFFAERPEGSVSTLKIQRTQQEDSAVYLCASSRSDEQFFGPGTRLTVL.

CDR3 region: CARSPPDEQYF. CDR3 DNA sequence: TGTGCCAGAAGCCCCCCGGACGAGCAGTACTTC. The chain has TRBV5-3 and TRBJ2-7, with unresolved D. TRBV5-3 is treated as an ORF (open reading frame) with a function not yet certain. Trimming took off 4 bases at V and 5 bases at J, with 7 bases between the two ends. This CDR3 spans 11 amino acids.

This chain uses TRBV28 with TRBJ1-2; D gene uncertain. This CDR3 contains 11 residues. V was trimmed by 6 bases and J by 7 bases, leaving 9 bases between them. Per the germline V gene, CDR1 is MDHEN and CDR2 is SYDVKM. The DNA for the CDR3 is TGTGCCAGCAGCCAGGTGATTGGCTACACCTTC. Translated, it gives CASSQVIGYTF.

CDR3 bases: TGTGCCAGTAGTACCGTAGGGGTAAGCAATCAGCCCCAGCATTTT. Translation: CASSTVGVSNQPQHF. The V gene is TRBV19, the J gene TRBJ1-5; tentatively, D is TRBD1 (5 bases). CDR3 size: 15 residues. Germline assignment: CDR1 LNHDA and CDR2 SQIVND (reference sequence). The V end lost 4 bases, the J end lost 1 base, and 11 bases lay between the germline ends.

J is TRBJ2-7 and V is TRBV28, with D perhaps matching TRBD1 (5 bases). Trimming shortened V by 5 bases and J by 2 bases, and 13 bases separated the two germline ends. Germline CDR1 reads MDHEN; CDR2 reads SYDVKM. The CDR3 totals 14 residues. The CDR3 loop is CASSPDRYPYEQYF. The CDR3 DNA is TGTGCCAGCAGTCCAGACAGATACCCCTACGAGCAGTACTTC. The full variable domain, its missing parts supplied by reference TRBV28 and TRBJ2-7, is DVKVTQSSRYLVKRTGEKVFLECVQDMDHENMFWYRQDPGLGLRLIYFSYDVKMKEKGDIPEGYSVSREKKERFSLILESASTNQTSMYLCASSPDRYPYEQYFGPGTRLTVT.